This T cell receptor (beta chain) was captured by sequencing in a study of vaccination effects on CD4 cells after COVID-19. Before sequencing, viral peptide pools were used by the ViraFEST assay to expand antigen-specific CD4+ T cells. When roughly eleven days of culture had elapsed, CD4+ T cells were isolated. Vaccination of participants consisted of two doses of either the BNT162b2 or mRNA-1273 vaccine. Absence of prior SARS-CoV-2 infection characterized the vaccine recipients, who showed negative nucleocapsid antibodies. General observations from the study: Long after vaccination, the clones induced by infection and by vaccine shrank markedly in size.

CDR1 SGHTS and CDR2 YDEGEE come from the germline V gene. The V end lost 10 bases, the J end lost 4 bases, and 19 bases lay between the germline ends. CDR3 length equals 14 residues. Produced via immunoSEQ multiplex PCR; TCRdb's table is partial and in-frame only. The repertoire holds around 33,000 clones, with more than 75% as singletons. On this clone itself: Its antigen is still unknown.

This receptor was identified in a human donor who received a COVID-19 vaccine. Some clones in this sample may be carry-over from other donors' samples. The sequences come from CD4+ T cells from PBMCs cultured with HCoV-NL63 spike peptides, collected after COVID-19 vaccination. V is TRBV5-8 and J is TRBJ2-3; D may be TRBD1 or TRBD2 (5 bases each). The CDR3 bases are TGTGCCGCCCCCGGGACCCTGGCCGCAGATACGCAGTATTTT. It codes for CAAPGTLAADTQYF.